This TCR beta chain was captured by sequencing in a study of cytomegalovirus exposure and HLA in healthy donors. PCR used 60 Vbeta primers and 13 Jbeta primers. Sequencing was performed with immunoSEQ multiplex PCR; in TCRdb, only in-frame clones are kept and a portion is missing. The data show 120,000 to 150,000 clones, roughly 78% seen once. Germline V gene data show CDR1 as MDHEN and CDR2 as SYDVKM. The CDR3 spans 11 residues. Deletions cut 5 bases from V and 5 bases from J, with 5 bases between. Study-wide findings and caveats: Excluded were some V segments that proved indistinguishable, including TRBV6-2 and TRBV6-3.

As concerns this clone: Its cognate antigen is unknown.

The V call is TRBV28, the J call TRBJ2-3; no firm D call. Sequenced sample: PBMCs. This TCR derives from a man aged 40-49 years in good health and CMV-seropositive. This chain's CDR3 is CASSPRDTQYF. CDR3 in DNA: TGTGCCAGCAGTCCGAGAGATACGCAGTATTTT.